Sequencing of this T cell receptor (beta chain) was carried out in a study of shared clonotypes between healthy human individuals. Concerning this clone: Its target is unknown.

Replicate PCRs from sorted subsets contained around 190 ng DNA, which is 29,000 or so T cell genomes. The data were produced by immunoSEQ multiplex PCR, yet TCRdb's version contains in-frame clones alone and is incomplete. The table has about 680,000 clones, around three quarters seen once. This CDR3 comprises 14 residues. CDR1 and CDR2 from the germline V gene are SNHLY and FYNNEI. V lost 6 bases and J 2 bases, leaving 14 bases between the germline ends. All donors qualified as healthy HIV-negative adults and had experienced no recent acute infections or vaccinations. Study-level results: Though the depth was large, rarefaction showed that sorted-subset sequencing was incomplete.

This receptor was obtained from a woman in her 30s in good health. V and J are TRBV2 and TRBJ2-7; tentative D call: TRBD2 (7 bases). Material: memory CD4+ T cells sorted from blood. Noted subset: CD45RA-negative fraction. The CDR3 loop is CASRRGEGTYEQYF. CDR3 nucleotide sequence: TGTGCCAGCAGGAGGGGGGAGGGGACCTACGAGCAGTACTTC.